This T cell receptor (beta chain) was found in a study of a mutant IDH1 vaccine in newly diagnosed glioma. On the study more broadly: The patients received vaccinations eight times, in weeks 1, 3, 5, 7, 11, 15, 19 and 23. Among treated patients, about 60% were male and around 40% female, and mean age was 40.4 years. Standard pretreatment was either radiotherapy, temozolomide, or, for most, radiochemotherapy with temozolomide.

Indicated time point: week 5, during vaccination. The study gave 300 ug of mutant IDH1 20-mer peptide per vaccine dose, with topical imiquimod. Each astrocytoma in the donors was new, WHO grade 3 or 4, IDH1-mutant and ATRX-lost. Per the germline V gene, CDR1 is LGHNA and CDR2 is YNFKEQ. Trimming stripped 1 base from V and 4 bases from J, with 13 bases between. The CDR3 runs to 15 residues. Details on this clone: What it binds is not known.

The method was immunoSEQ multiplex PCR; TCRdb's version includes in-frame clones alone and lacks a portion of them. The sample carries over 50,000 clones, 81% recorded once. The sequencing used PBMCs, collected from a glioma patient whose treatment included an IDH1 peptide vaccine. The sequence derives from a man aged 25-45 years with glioma. The V and J genes are TRBV4-2 and TRBJ2-5; tentatively, D is TRBD2 (6 bases). CDR3 sequence (DNA): TGTGCCAGCAGCCAAGTAGGCGCGGGGACAGAGACCCAGTACTTC. Its translation: CASSQVGAGTETQYF.